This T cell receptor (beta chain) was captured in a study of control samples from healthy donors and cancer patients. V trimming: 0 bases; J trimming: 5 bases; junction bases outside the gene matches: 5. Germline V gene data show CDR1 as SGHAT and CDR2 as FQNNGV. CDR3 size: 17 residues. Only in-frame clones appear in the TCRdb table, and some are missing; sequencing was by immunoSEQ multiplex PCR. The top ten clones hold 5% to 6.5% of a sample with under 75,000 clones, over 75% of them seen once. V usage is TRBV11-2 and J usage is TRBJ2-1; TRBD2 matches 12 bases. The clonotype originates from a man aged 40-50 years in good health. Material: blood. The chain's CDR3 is CASSLERTSGTHNEQFF. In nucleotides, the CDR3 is TGTGCCAGCAGCTTAGAAAGGACTAGCGGGACCCACAATGAGCAGTTCTTC. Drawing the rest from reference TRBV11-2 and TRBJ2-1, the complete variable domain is EAGVAQSPRYKIIEKRQSVAFWCNPISGHATLYWYQQILGQGPKLLIQFQNNGVVDDSQLPKDRFSAERLKGVDSTLKIQPAKLEDSAVYLCASSLERTSGTHNEQFFGPGTRLTVL.